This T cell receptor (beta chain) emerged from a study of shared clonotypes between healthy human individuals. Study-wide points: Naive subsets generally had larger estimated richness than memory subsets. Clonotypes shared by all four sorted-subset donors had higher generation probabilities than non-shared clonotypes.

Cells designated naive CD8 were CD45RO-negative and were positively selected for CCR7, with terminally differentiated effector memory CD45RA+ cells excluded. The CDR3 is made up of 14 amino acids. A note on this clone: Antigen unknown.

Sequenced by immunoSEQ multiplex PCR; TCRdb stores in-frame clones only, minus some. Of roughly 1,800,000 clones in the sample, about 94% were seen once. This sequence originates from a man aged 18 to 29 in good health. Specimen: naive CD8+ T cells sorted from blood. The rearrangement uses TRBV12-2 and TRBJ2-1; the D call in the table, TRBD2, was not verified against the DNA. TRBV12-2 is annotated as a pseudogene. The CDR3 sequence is CAPRALPSGDEQFF. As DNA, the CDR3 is TGTGCACCTCGGGCGCTGCCGAGCGGCGATGAGCAGTTCTTC.